This T cell receptor beta chain was found in a study of vaccination effects on CD4 cells after COVID-19. A remark on this clone: Antigen: not known.

It was after approximately 11 days of culture that CD4+ T cells were isolated. Documented for the person is a PCR-confirmed SARS-CoV-2 infection occurring between March and December 2020. BNT162b2 vaccine or mRNA-1273 vaccine was given to participants in two doses. Cells had half their medium changed to IL-2 medium on days 3 and 7. Assay used: immunoSEQ multiplex PCR; TCRdb lists only in-frame clones, some missing. The table records approximately 40,000 clones, just over 75% of them present only once. The clonotype was recovered from a human donor who had a prior SARS-CoV-2 infection. The sample consisted of CD4+ T cells from PBMCs cultured without peptide, taken after COVID-19 vaccination.

This chain's CDR3 is CASSQRGQPSGNTIYF. In DNA form, the CDR3 reads TGTGCCAGCAGTCAAAGGGGACAGCCCTCTGGAAACACCATATATTTT. V is TRBV6-6 and J is TRBJ1-3; 7 bases align to TRBD1. The CDR3 sequence is 16 residues long. Germline-derived CDR1 and CDR2 are MNHNY and SVGAGI (reference sequence). V lost 5 bases to trimming and J lost 0 bases; unmatched junction nucleotides: 7.